Listed below are T cell receptor beta chains from one sample, sequenced in a study of cytomegalovirus exposure and HLA in healthy donors. Repertoires were generated with immunoSEQ multiplex PCR, while TCRdb's copy carries only in-frame clones and drops some. The table has 200,000 to 250,000 clones, 77% seen once. Sequenced sample: PBMCs. These receptors were collected from a woman aged 55-75 years in good health and CMV-seropositive. Both conserved end residues are part of each CDR3. The order of the fields is clone size, J gene, D gene, V gene, CDR3 DNA, CDR3 protein. D genes are given only for firm matches. Some rows have no size entry. The others give once, few or many, or a class for an expanded clone.

abundance: -; j_gene: TRBJ2-7; d_gene: TRBD2; v_gene: TRBV27; CDR3nt: TGTGCCAGCAGGAAAAAACCAGGGGTTATGGCTAGCGGGGGGTACGAGCAGTACTTC; CDR3aa: CASRKKPGVMASGGYEQYF
abundance: -; j_gene: TRBJ1-5; d_gene: TRBD1; v_gene: TRBV6-5; CDR3nt: TGTGCCAGCAGTTACATCCGGACAGGCGGGGAGCCCCAGCATTTT; CDR3aa: CASSYIRTGGEPQHF
abundance: -; j_gene: TRBJ2-7; d_gene: TRBD1; v_gene: TRBV29-1; CDR3nt: TGCAGCGTGGGACAGGACTCCTACGAGCAGTACTTC; CDR3aa: CSVGQDSYEQYF
abundance: few; j_gene: TRBJ2-2; d_gene: TRBD1; v_gene: TRBV7-9; CDR3nt: TGTGCCAGCACCCCAGGTGAGGGGGCACGGATCACCGGGGAGCTGTTTTTT; CDR3aa: CASTPGEGARITGELFF
abundance: -; j_gene: TRBJ2-1; d_gene: -; v_gene: TRBV5-1; CDR3nt: TGCGCCAGCAGTGTTGACAGGAACGCTGAGCAGTTCTTC; CDR3aa: CASSVDRNAEQFF
abundance: -; j_gene: TRBJ2-3; d_gene: -; v_gene: TRBV4-3; CDR3nt: TGCGCCAGCAGCCAACGGGGGTATGCGGGAACCTACACAGATACGCAGTATTTT; CDR3aa: CASSQRGYAGTYTDTQYF
abundance: few; j_gene: TRBJ1-4; d_gene: TRBD1; v_gene: TRBV23-1; CDR3nt: TGCGCCAGCAGTCAATCTCCAGGACAGGGGAATGAAAAACTGTTTTTT; CDR3aa: CASSQSPGQGNEKLFF
abundance: -; j_gene: TRBJ1-4; d_gene: -; v_gene: TRBV2; CDR3nt: TGTGCCAGCAGTGCTACCGGGACAACTGAAAAACTGTTTTTT; CDR3aa: CASSATGTTEKLFF
abundance: few; j_gene: TRBJ1-6; d_gene: -; v_gene: TRBV19; CDR3nt: TGTGCCAGTAGCAGGCAGGCTGACTATAATTCACCCCTCCACTTT; CDR3aa: CASSRQADYNSPLHF
abundance: -; j_gene: TRBJ1-2; d_gene: TRBD1; v_gene: TRBV10-3; CDR3nt: TGTGCCATCAGTGAGGCGGGACAGCGGCTCTATGGCTACACCTTC; CDR3aa: CAISEAGQRLYGYTF
abundance: -; j_gene: TRBJ1-2; d_gene: -; v_gene: TRBV7-9; CDR3nt: TGTTCCAGCAGCTCGGGCGGAAGCGGGACTAACTATGGCTACACCTTC; CDR3aa: CSSSSGGSGTNYGYTF
abundance: -; j_gene: TRBJ1-2; d_gene: TRBD1; v_gene: TRBV5-4; CDR3nt: TGTGCCAGCAGCTCGGGACAGCGCTATGGCTACACCTTC; CDR3aa: CASSSGQRYGYTF
abundance: -; j_gene: TRBJ1-2; d_gene: TRBD1; v_gene: TRBV7-2; CDR3nt: TGTGCCAGCAGCCTCGCCGGGGACAGGCAATATGGCTACACCTTC; CDR3aa: CASSLAGDRQYGYTF
abundance: -; j_gene: TRBJ2-3; d_gene: -; v_gene: TRBV6-4; CDR3nt: TGTGCCAGCAGTGCAGAGGGAAGCACAGATACGCAGTATTTT; CDR3aa: CASSAEGSTDTQYF
abundance: -; j_gene: TRBJ1-1; d_gene: TRBD1; v_gene: TRBV19; CDR3nt: TGTGCCAGTAGTATGGACAGGAGAGCTTTCTTT; CDR3aa: CASSMDRRAFF
abundance: -; j_gene: TRBJ1-2; d_gene: -; v_gene: TRBV6-5; CDR3nt: TGTGCCAGCAGCCCGACAAACTACTATGGCTACACCTTC; CDR3aa: CASSPTNYYGYTF
abundance: -; j_gene: TRBJ2-5; d_gene: TRBD1; v_gene: TRBV5-1; CDR3nt: TGCGCCAGCAGCACCGGACAGGGGTGGGAGCCCCAGTACTTC; CDR3aa: CASSTGQGWEPQYF
abundance: -; j_gene: TRBJ1-3; d_gene: -; v_gene: TRBV19; CDR3nt: TGTGCCAGTACCCACCCGGACAGAGGAAACACCATATATTTT; CDR3aa: CASTHPDRGNTIYF
abundance: -; j_gene: TRBJ2-3; d_gene: TRBD2; v_gene: TRBV9; CDR3nt: TGTGCCAGCAGTCTGGCCAGCGGGAAAGCCGATACGCAGTATTTT; CDR3aa: CASSLASGKADTQYF
abundance: -; j_gene: TRBJ2-5; d_gene: TRBD2; v_gene: TRBV9; CDR3nt: TGTGCCAGCAGCGTAGCTGGGGGGGTCGTCCAAGAGACCCAGTACTTC; CDR3aa: CASSVAGGVVQETQYF
abundance: -; j_gene: TRBJ1-2; d_gene: TRBD1; v_gene: TRBV11-2; CDR3nt: TGTGCCAGCAGCTTAATAGTCGGACAGGGCCATGGCTACACCTTC; CDR3aa: CASSLIVGQGHGYTF
abundance: -; j_gene: TRBJ2-5; d_gene: TRBD1; v_gene: TRBV18; CDR3nt: TGTGCCAGCTCACGACGGACAGGGCGGGAGACCCAGTACTTC; CDR3aa: CASSRRTGRETQYF
abundance: few; j_gene: TRBJ2-6; d_gene: TRBD1; v_gene: TRBV18; CDR3nt: TGTGCCAGCTCACAACCCGGGACAGGGGGCTCTGGGGCCAACGTCCTGACTTTC; CDR3aa: CASSQPGTGGSGANVLTF
abundance: -; j_gene: TRBJ2-1; d_gene: -; v_gene: TRBV18; CDR3nt: TGTGCCAGCTCCCCCCCGCAGGGTTCAGGGAATGAGCAGTTCTTC; CDR3aa: CASSPPQGSGNEQFF
abundance: -; j_gene: TRBJ1-2; d_gene: -; v_gene: TRBV6-6; CDR3nt: TGTGCCAGCAGTTACTCGATGAGCGCCGTATATGAAGGCTACACCTTC; CDR3aa: CASSYSMSAVYEGYTF
abundance: few; j_gene: TRBJ1-2; d_gene: -; v_gene: TRBV16; CDR3nt: TGTGCCAGCAGCCAATCATTAAGGGGTGACTATGGCTACACCTTC; CDR3aa: CASSQSLRGDYGYTF
abundance: -; j_gene: TRBJ2-7; d_gene: TRBD1; v_gene: TRBV29-1; CDR3nt: TGCAGCGTACAGGACAGGGCGGCCCCTTACGAGCAGTACTTC; CDR3aa: CSVQDRAAPYEQYF
abundance: -; j_gene: TRBJ2-3; d_gene: -; v_gene: TRBV14; CDR3nt: TGTGCCAGCAGCCAAAACAGGGCGGGAGTTACGCAGTATTTT; CDR3aa: CASSQNRAGVTQYF
abundance: -; j_gene: TRBJ2-1; d_gene: TRBD1; v_gene: TRBV19; CDR3nt: TGTGCCAGTAGTATAAGAGGGGGCAACAATGAGCAGTTCTTC; CDR3aa: CASSIRGGNNEQFF
abundance: -; j_gene: TRBJ2-1; d_gene: TRBD1; v_gene: TRBV2; CDR3nt: TGTGCCAGCAGTCCGGACAGGAGCTACAATGAGCAGTTCTTC; CDR3aa: CASSPDRSYNEQFF
abundance: -; j_gene: TRBJ1-2; d_gene: -; v_gene: TRBV6-5; CDR3nt: TGTGCCAGCAGTTCACCCCAAGGAGGCCATGGCTACACCTTC; CDR3aa: CASSSPQGGHGYTF
abundance: once; j_gene: TRBJ1-6; d_gene: TRBD1; v_gene: TRBV11-3; CDR3nt: TGTGCCAGCAGCTTAGCCTTTCTGGGGACAGGGGGTAATTCACCCCTCCACTTT; CDR3aa: CASSLAFLGTGGNSPLHF
abundance: -; j_gene: TRBJ2-7; d_gene: TRBD1; v_gene: TRBV7-9; CDR3nt: TGTGCCAGCAGCTTAGGCGGCCAGGGGGACGAGCAGTACTTC; CDR3aa: CASSLGGQGDEQYF
abundance: -; j_gene: TRBJ2-7; d_gene: -; v_gene: TRBV7-8; CDR3nt: TGTGCCAGCAGCTTAGTGGGCAGCCGCCGCGAGCAGTACTTC; CDR3aa: CASSLVGSRREQYF
abundance: few; j_gene: TRBJ1-5; d_gene: TRBD1; v_gene: TRBV2; CDR3nt: TGTGCCAGCAGTCGGACAGGGGGGGATCAGCCCCAGCATTTT; CDR3aa: CASSRTGGDQPQHF
abundance: -; j_gene: TRBJ1-4; d_gene: -; v_gene: TRBV6-1; CDR3nt: TGTGCCAGCAGACGGTCTGCAACTAATGAAAAACTGTTTTTT; CDR3aa: CASRRSATNEKLFF
abundance: -; j_gene: TRBJ2-1; d_gene: TRBD1; v_gene: TRBV7-9; CDR3nt: TGTGCCAGCAGCTTAGGTCTAGGGACAGGGCTATACAATGAGCAGTTCTTC; CDR3aa: CASSLGLGTGLYNEQFF
abundance: -; j_gene: TRBJ1-2; d_gene: -; v_gene: TRBV30; CDR3nt: TGTGCCTGGGGGTCGGGGTTTGACTATGGCTACACCTTC; CDR3aa: CAWGSGFDYGYTF
abundance: once; j_gene: TRBJ2-7; d_gene: TRBD1; v_gene: TRBV19; CDR3nt: TGTGCCACCACTAACCGGGACAGATCCGAGCAGTACTTC; CDR3aa: CATTNRDRSEQYF
abundance: once; j_gene: TRBJ1-6; d_gene: -; v_gene: TRBV2; CDR3nt: TGTGCCAGCAGTGAAGGTTGGGCGAATTCACCCCTCCACTTT; CDR3aa: CASSEGWANSPLHF
abundance: -; j_gene: TRBJ2-1; d_gene: -; v_gene: TRBV11-3; CDR3nt: TGTGCCAGCAGCTTAGATCAGGGCGGGACCAGCTCCTACAATGAGCAGTTCTTC; CDR3aa: CASSLDQGGTSSYNEQFF
abundance: once; j_gene: TRBJ1-2; d_gene: -; v_gene: TRBV18; CDR3nt: TGTGCCAGCTTAAGGCAGGGGAAGGATGGCTACACCTTC; CDR3aa: CASLRQGKDGYTF
abundance: -; j_gene: TRBJ1-3; d_gene: -; v_gene: TRBV2; CDR3nt: TGTGCCGGTGAGGGACAACTCTCTGGAAACACCATATATTTT; CDR3aa: CAGEGQLSGNTIYF
abundance: -; j_gene: TRBJ1-1; d_gene: -; v_gene: TRBV29-1; CDR3nt: TGCAGCGGACAGGAGAACACTGAAGCTTTCTTT; CDR3aa: CSGQENTEAFF
abundance: -; j_gene: TRBJ2-1; d_gene: TRBD2; v_gene: TRBV7-3; CDR3nt: TGTGCCAGCAGCTCCTCCGGGACTAACTACAATGAGCAGTTCTTC; CDR3aa: CASSSSGTNYNEQFF
abundance: few; j_gene: TRBJ1-2; d_gene: TRBD1; v_gene: TRBV29-1; CDR3nt: TGCAGCGCCCACTCAGACGGGGACAGGACCGCTAACTATGGCTACACCTTC; CDR3aa: CSAHSDGDRTANYGYTF
abundance: -; j_gene: TRBJ2-6; d_gene: -; v_gene: TRBV14; CDR3nt: TGTGCCAGCAGCCAAGAGTGGAGAAGCTCTGGGGCCAACGTCCTGACTTTC; CDR3aa: CASSQEWRSSGANVLTF